A selection of T cell receptor beta chains follows, all from one sample in a study of breast tumors, draining lymph nodes, adjacent tissues. TCRdb called the multiplex PCR reads again in MiXCR, with one record for every CDR3 protein. The top ten hold roughly 1.2% of the sample, which has approximately 100,000 distinct CDR3 sequences, less than 25% seen once. The sample consisted of axillary lymph node tissue. The source is a female donor with breast cancer. Some clones in this sample may be carry-over from other donors' samples. Each CDR3 is given with its conserved first and last residue. D genes are given only for firm matches. Only part of the rows carry a size: once, few, many, or a class if the clone is expanded.

many	TRBV7-3	TRBJ1-6	TRBD1	CASSFTGGINSPLHF	TGTGCCAGCAGCTTCACAGGGGGGATTAATTCACCCCTCCACTTT
many	TRBV12-3/TRBV12-4	TRBJ1-4	TRBD1	CASSPHTGTGSEKLFF	TGTGCCAGCAGCCCACACACCGGGACAGGGAGTGAAAAACTGTTTTTT
many	TRBV5-8	TRBJ2-5	NA	CASSSRRSWETQYF	TGTGCCAGCAGCAGCAGGAGGAGTTGGGAGACCCAGTACTTC
many	TRBV19	TRBJ2-7	TRBD1	CATGTGSEQYF	TGTGCCACCGGGACAGGATCCGAGCAGTACTTC
many	TRBV4-1	TRBJ2-7	TRBD1	CASSQEGTGTYEQYF	TGCGCCAGCAGCCAAGAGGGGACAGGAACCTACGAGCAGTACTTC
NA	TRBV28	TRBJ2-3	NA	CASSLTAGFSTDTQYF	TGTGCCAGCAGTTTAACAGCCGGCTTTAGCACAGATACGCAGTATTTT
many	TRBV4-2	TRBJ1-6	NA	CASSQDGTPNSPLHF	TGTGCCAGCAGCCAAGATGGGACACCTAATTCACCCCTCCACTTT
few	TRBV14	TRBJ2-3	TRBD1	CASSPLVRTGGGTQYF	TGTGCCAGCAGCCCCCTCGTCCGGACAGGGGGCGGAACGCAGTATTTT
many	TRBV18	TRBJ2-7	NA	CASSPPSRASEQYF	TGTGCCAGCTCACCACCTTCACGAGCGAGCGAGCAGTACTTC
many	TRBV5-8	TRBJ2-3	NA	CASSSTVEDTQYF	TGTGCCAGCAGCTCAACAGTTGAGGATACGCAGTATTTT
many	TRBV6-6	TRBJ1-6	TRBD1	CASRKVQGTGGNSPLHF	TGTGCCAGCAGGAAAGTACAGGGGACGGGAGGCAATTCACCCCTCCACTTT
many	TRBV7-3	TRBJ2-1	NA	CASSLYGPSNEQFF	TGTGCCAGCAGCTTATACGGGCCCTCCAATGAGCAGTTCTTC
many	TRBV6-5	TRBJ1-2	TRBD1	CASSGQGSYGYTF	TGTGCCAGCAGCGGACAGGGTAGTTATGGCTACACCTTC
many	TRBV29-1	TRBJ2-7	NA	CSVRLIYEQYF	TGCAGCGTTCGGCTGATCTACGAGCAGTACTTC
many	TRBV7-9	TRBJ2-7	NA	CASSRQDSYEQYF	TGTGCCAGCAGCAGACAGGACTCCTACGAGCAGTACTTC
many	TRBV25-1	TRBJ2-1	NA	CASSVSLASYNEQFF	TGTGCCAGCAGTGTGAGTCTTGCCTCCTACAATGAGCAGTTCTTC
NA	TRBV30	TRBJ2-2	NA	CAWSVPGSGELFF	TGTGCCTGGAGTGTACCAGGGTCCGGGGAGCTGTTTTTT
NA	TRBV28	TRBJ2-3	TRBD2	CASSSTSGITDTQYF	TGTGCCAGCAGTTCGACTAGCGGGATAACAGATACGCAGTATTTT
many	TRBV9	TRBJ2-5	TRBD1	CASSQGQQETQYF	TGTGCCAGCAGCCAGGGACAGCAAGAGACCCAGTACTTC
many	TRBV19	TRBJ2-7	NA	CASRRTADSYEQYF	TGTGCCAGTAGACGGACAGCTGATTCCTACGAGCAGTACTTC
many	TRBV2	TRBJ2-2	TRBD1	CASSRGQGIGELFF	TGTGCCAGCAGCCGAGGACAGGGGATCGGGGAGCTGTTTTTT
many	TRBV2	TRBJ1-6	NA	CASSDRVNSPLHF	TGTGCCAGCAGTGACAGGGTTAATTCACCCCTCCACTTT
NA	TRBV7-2	TRBJ1-5	NA	CAGTFDITQPQHF	TGTGCCGGCACCTTCGACATTACGCAACCCCAGCATTTT
many	TRBV29-1	TRBJ1-4	TRBD1	CSVEGQENEKLFF	TGCAGCGTTGAGGGACAGGAGAATGAAAAACTGTTTTTT
many	TRBV20-1	TRBJ2-1	NA	CSANRDYNEQFF	TGCAGTGCAAACAGGGACTACAATGAGCAGTTCTTC
many	TRBV5-8	TRBJ2-7	TRBD1	CASSPSGQIYEQYF	TGTGCCAGCAGCCCTTCGGGACAGATCTACGAGCAGTACTTC
many	TRBV4-1	TRBJ2-1	NA	CASSQDQGLGEQFF	TGCGCCAGCAGCCAAGACCAGGGATTAGGTGAGCAGTTCTTC
many	TRBV19	TRBJ2-7	TRBD2	CASSTSGRRYEQYF	TGTGCCAGTAGTACTAGCGGGAGAAGATACGAGCAGTACTTC
many	TRBV5-1	TRBJ2-7	TRBD1	CASSLGQGNSYEQYF	TGCGCCAGCAGTCTCGGACAGGGAAACTCCTACGAGCAGTACTTC
many	TRBV2	TRBJ1-2	NA	CASSEGGYGYTF	TGTGCCAGCAGTGAGGGCGGCTATGGCTACACCTTC
many	TRBV6-2/TRBV6-3	TRBJ2-7	TRBD1	CASSSTGYEQYF	TGTGCCAGCAGTTCGACAGGGTACGAGCAGTACTTC
NA	TRBV28	TRBJ2-5	TRBD1	CASKRTGEETQYF	TGTGCCAGCAAAAGGACAGGGGAAGAGACCCAGTACTTC
many	TRBV12-3/TRBV12-4	TRBJ1-2	NA	CASSLDRLYGYTF	TGTGCCAGCAGTTTAGACAGGCTCTATGGCTACACCTTC
many	TRBV9	TRBJ2-2	TRBD2	CASSRGDTGELFF	TGTGCCAGCAGTCGGGGGGACACCGGGGAGCTGTTTTTT